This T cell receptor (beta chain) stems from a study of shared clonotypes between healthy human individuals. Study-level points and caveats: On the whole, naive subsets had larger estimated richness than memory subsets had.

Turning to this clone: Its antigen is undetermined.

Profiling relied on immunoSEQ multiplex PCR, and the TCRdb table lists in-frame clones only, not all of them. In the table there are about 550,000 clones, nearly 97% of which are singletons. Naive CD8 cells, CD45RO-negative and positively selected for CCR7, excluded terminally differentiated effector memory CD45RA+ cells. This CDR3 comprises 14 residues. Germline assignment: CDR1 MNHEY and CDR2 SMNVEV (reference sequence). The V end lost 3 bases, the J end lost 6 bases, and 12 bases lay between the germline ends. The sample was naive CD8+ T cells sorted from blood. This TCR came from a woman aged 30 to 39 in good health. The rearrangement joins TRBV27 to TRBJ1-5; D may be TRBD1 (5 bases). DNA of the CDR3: TGTGCCAGCAGTTTGGCAGGGTTGTTTCAGCCCCAGCATTTT. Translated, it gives CASSLAGLFQPQHF.